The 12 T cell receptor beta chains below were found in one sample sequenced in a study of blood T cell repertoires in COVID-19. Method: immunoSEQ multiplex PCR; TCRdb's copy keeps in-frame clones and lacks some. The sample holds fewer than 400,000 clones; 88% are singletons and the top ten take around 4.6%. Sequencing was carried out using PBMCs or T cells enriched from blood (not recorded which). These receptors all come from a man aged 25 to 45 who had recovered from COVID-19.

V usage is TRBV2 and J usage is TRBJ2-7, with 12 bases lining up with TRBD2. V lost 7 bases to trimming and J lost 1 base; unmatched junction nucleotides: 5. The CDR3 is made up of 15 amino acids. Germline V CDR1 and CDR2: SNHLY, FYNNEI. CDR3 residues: CASKRTSGDSYEQYF. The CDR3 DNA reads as TGTGCCAGCAAAAGGACTAGCGGGGATTCCTACGAGCAGTACTTC.

CDR3 loop: CASSANREQYF. For the CDR3, the DNA is TGTGCCAGCAGTGCAAACAGAGAGCAGTACTTC. The chain links TRBV12-3 or TRBV12-4 to TRBJ2-7; D is uncertain. The CDR3 spans 11 residues. Deletions cut 5 bases from V and 7 bases from J, with 9 bases between.

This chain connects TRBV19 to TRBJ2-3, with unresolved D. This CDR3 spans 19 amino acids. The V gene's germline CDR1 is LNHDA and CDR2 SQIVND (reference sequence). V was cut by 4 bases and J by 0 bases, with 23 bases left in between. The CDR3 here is CASSRKFLPDISSTDTQYF. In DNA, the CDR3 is TGTGCCAGTAGTAGGAAGTTTCTACCCGACATCTCTAGCACAGATACGCAGTATTTT.

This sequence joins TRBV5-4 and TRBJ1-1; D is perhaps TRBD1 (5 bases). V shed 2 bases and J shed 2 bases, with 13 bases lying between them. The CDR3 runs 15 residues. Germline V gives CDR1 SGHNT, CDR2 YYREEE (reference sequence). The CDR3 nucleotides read TGTGCCAGCAGCTTACCAGGGTCCAGAAACACTGAAGCTTTCTTT. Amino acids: CASSLPGSRNTEAFF.

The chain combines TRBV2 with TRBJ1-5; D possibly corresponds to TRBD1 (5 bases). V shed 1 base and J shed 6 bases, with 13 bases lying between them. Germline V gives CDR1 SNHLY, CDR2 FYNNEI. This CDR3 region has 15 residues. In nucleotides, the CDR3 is TGTGCCAGCAGTGAAGGCAGGGTCAAGGGTCAGCCCCAGCATTTT. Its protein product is CASSEGRVKGQPQHF.

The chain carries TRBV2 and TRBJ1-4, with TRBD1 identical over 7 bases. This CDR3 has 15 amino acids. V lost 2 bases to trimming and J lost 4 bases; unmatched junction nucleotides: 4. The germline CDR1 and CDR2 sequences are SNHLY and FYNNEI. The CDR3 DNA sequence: TGTGCCAGCAGTGAATCGACAGGGAATAATGAAAAACTGTTTTTT. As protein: CASSESTGNNEKLFF.

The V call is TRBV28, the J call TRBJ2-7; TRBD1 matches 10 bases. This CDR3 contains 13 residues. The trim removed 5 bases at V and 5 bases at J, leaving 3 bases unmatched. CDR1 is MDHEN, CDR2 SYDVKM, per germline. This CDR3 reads CASSRDRGHEQYF. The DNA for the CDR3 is TGTGCCAGCAGTCGGGACAGGGGACACGAGCAGTACTTC.

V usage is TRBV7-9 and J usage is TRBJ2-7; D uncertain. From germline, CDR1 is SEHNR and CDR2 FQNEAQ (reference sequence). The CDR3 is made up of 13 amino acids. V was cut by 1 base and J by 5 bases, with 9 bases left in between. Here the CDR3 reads CASSLGLADEQYF. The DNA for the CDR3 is TGTGCCAGCAGCTTAGGCTTGGCAGACGAGCAGTACTTC.

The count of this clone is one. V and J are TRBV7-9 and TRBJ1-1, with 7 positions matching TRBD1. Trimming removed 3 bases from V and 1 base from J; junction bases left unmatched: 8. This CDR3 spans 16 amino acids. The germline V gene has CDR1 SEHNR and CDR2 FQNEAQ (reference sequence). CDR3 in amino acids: CASSFASGTENTEAFF. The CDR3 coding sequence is TGTGCCAGCAGCTTTGCATCCGGGACAGAGAACACTGAAGCTTTCTTT.

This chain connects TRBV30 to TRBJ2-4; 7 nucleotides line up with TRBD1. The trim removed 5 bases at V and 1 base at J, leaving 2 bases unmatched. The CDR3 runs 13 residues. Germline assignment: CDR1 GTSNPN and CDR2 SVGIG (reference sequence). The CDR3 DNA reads TGTGCCTGGGAACAGGGGGCCAAAAACATTCAGTACTTC. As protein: CAWEQGAKNIQYF.

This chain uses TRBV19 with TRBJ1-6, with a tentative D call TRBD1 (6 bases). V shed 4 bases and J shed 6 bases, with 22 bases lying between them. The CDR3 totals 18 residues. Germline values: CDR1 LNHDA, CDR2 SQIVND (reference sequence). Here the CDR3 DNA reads TGTGCCAGTAGTACCCGCGCGGGGGCCGCTATAAGTAATTCACCCCTCCACTTT. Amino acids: CASSTRAGAAISNSPLHF.

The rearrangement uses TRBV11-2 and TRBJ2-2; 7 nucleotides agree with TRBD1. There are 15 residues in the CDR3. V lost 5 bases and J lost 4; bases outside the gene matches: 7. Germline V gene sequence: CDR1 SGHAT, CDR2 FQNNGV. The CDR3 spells CASSPPTGRTGELFF. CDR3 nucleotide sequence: TGTGCCAGCAGCCCCCCGACAGGGCGCACCGGGGAGCTGTTTTTT.